The present TCR beta chain was sequenced within a study of regulatory T cells in long-lasting Graves disease. Study in general: Graves' cases, newly diagnosed, had used antithyroid drugs under 3 months.

General study points: Compared with new cases, persistent Graves' patients showed reduced TCR diversity. Persistent disease favored TRBV28, TRBJ1-2 and TRBJ2-5.

The CDR3 has 14 amino acids. The V gene's germline CDR1 is MNHEY and CDR2 SMNVEV (reference sequence). The V end lost 5 bases, the J end lost 2 bases, and 13 bases lay between the germline ends. Time point here: newly diagnosed GD, antithyroid drugs for less than 3 months. The TCR library was prepared using RNA isolated from PBMCs. Into tubes containing EDTA, 7.5 to 9.5 milliliters of peripheral blood were drawn. The sample holds many counts of this clonotype. Antigen unknown. In building TCR beta libraries, iRepertoire HTBI primers were used together with Arm-PCR of CDR3 regions. In TCRdb, the multiplex PCR reads were re-called with MiXCR into one record per CDR3 protein. The repertoire includes around 330,000 distinct CDR3 sequences, over 15% of them detected once, and less than 40% sits in the top ten.

The V and J genes are TRBV27 and TRBJ2-7; tentative D call: TRBD1 (6 bases). The input for sequencing was peripheral blood mononuclear cells (PBMCs), taken at new diagnosis, from a patient treated with antithyroid drugs. The TCR was taken from a female donor with Graves disease. The CDR3 loop reads CASSIRDTAYEQYF. The CDR3 DNA is TGTGCCAGCAGTATCAGGGACACCGCCTACGAGCAGTACTTC.